A selection of T cell receptor beta chains follows, all from one sample in a study of early T cells in non-severe SARS-CoV-2 infection. In TCRdb, the 5' RACE reads were re-called with MiXCR into one record per CDR3 protein. The sample lists approximately 80,000 distinct CDR3 sequences; about 12% were seen once. Specimen: whole blood. All receptors come from an adult who was a healthcare worker with PCR-confirmed SARS-CoV-2 infection or an uninfected control (not recorded which). Each CDR3 is given with its conserved first and last residue. A D gene is named only where the DNA matches it firmly. Clone size is given for some rows only: seen once, a few or many times, or a class if the clone is expanded.

D gene,J gene,clone size,CDR3 length,V gene,CDR3 protein,CDR3 DNA
-,TRBJ2-3,many,12,TRBV28,CASSLRRDTQYF,TGTGCCAGCAGCCTTCGTCGAGATACGCAGTATTTT
TRBD2,TRBJ2-1,many,15,TRBV7-2,CASSWTSGLNNEQFF,TGTGCCAGCAGCTGGACTAGCGGGTTAAACAATGAGCAGTTCTTC
TRBD2,TRBJ2-7,many,14,TRBV20-1,CSAPRLAGAPEQYF,TGCAGTGCTCCCCGACTAGCGGGAGCTCCCGAGCAGTACTTC
TRBD1,TRBJ1-1,few,15,TRBV7-9,CASSSFTGTEREAFF,TGTGCCAGCAGCTCGTTCACCGGGACAGAACGTGAAGCTTTCTTT
-,TRBJ2-5,few,14,TRBV20-1,CSARVVQLGETQYF,TGCAGTGCTAGGGTGGTCCAATTGGGGGAGACCCAGTACTTC
TRBD2,TRBJ2-7,once,15,TRBV20-1,CSARDVSGRDYEQYF,TGCAGTGCTAGAGATGTCAGCGGGAGGGACTACGAGCAGTACTTC
TRBD1,TRBJ1-1,few,12,TRBV3-1,CASSRQGSKAFF,TGTGCCAGCAGCCGACAGGGATCGAAAGCTTTCTTT
-,TRBJ2-3,-,13,TRBV10-3,CAISESAADTQYF,TGTGCCATCAGTGAGTCAGCAGCGGATACGCAGTATTTT
TRBD1,TRBJ1-5,-,13,TRBV29-1,CSVVAGGSQPQHF,TGCAGCGTTGTCGCAGGGGGAAGTCAGCCCCAGCATTTT
TRBD2,TRBJ2-3,-,17,TRBV23-1,CASSQMTSGESTDTQYF,TGCGCCAGCAGTCAAATGACTAGCGGGGAGAGCACAGATACGCAGTATTTT
TRBD2,TRBJ2-3,many,15,TRBV20-1,CSARDFSGGTDTQYF,TGCAGTGCTAGAGATTTCAGCGGGGGCACAGATACGCAGTATTTT
TRBD1,TRBJ1-1,-,12,TRBV29-1,CSASTGGAEAFF,TGCAGCGCTTCGACAGGGGGGGCTGAAGCTTTCTTT